This TCR beta chain was retrieved from a study of blood T cell repertoires in COVID-19. Study background: Acute and convalescent COVID-19 samples came from the United States, Italy and Spain. From T cells, B-cell-depleted T cells, or PBMCs came the material, which was cDNA or gDNA.

Original handling: Using reference gene primer amplification, nucleated cell counts were estimated. Assay used: immunoSEQ multiplex PCR; TCRdb lists only in-frame clones, some missing. Clone size and V and J calls were adopted from that table, with D and trimming inferred from the DNA. The sample has around 97,000 clones, 87% seen once. This clone occurred once. The material sequenced was peripheral blood. This sequence originates from a human donor in a cohort sampled during active COVID-19.

CDR3 amino acids: CAISERKTDTSTDTQYF. As DNA, the CDR3 is TGTGCCATCAGTGAGCGAAAGACAGACACTAGCACAGATACGCAGTATTTT. The chain joins TRBV10-3 to TRBJ2-3; D might be TRBD1 (5 bases). Germline CDR1 is ENHRY and CDR2 is SYGVKD. CDR3 length equals 17 residues. The V and J ends lost 2 bases and 0 bases respectively, with 15 bases between them.